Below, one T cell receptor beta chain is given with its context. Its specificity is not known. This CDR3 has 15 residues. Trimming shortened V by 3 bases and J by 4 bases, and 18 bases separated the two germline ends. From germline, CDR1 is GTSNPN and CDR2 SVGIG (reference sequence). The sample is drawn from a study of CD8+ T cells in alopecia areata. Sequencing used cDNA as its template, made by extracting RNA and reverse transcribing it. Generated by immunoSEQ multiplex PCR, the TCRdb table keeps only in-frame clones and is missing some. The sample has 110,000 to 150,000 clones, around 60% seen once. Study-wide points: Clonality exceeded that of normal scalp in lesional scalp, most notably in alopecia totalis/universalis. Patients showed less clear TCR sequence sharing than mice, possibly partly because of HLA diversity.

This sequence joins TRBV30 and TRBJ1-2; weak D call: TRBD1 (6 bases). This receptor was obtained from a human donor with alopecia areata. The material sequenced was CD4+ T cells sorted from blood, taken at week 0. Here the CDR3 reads CAWRGGHRMPYGYTF. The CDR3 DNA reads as TGTGCCTGGAGGGGGGGGCACCGGATGCCCTATGGCTACACCTTC. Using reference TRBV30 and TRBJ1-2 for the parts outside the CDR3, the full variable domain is SQTIHQWPATLVQPVGSPLSLECTVEGTSNPNLYWYRQAAGRGLQLLFYSVGIGQISSEVPQNLSASRPQDRQFILSSKKLLLSDSGFYLCAWRGGHRMPYGYTFGSGTRLTVV.